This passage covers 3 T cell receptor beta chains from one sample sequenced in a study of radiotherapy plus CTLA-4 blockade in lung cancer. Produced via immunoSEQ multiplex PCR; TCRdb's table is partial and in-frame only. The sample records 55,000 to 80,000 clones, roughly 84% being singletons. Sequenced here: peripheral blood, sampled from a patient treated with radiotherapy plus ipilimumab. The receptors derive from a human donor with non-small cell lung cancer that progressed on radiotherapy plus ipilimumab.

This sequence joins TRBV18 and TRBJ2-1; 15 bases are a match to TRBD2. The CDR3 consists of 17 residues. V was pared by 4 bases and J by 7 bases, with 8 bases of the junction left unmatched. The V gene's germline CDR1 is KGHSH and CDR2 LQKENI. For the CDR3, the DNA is TGTGCCAGCTCACAGCCGGGACTAGCGGGAGGTGGGAATGAGCAGTTCTTC. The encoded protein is CASSQPGLAGGGNEQFF.

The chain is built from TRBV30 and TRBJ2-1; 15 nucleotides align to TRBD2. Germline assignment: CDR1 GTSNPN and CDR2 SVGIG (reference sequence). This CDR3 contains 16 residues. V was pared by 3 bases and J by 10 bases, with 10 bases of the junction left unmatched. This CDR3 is CAWSLGLAGGPEEQFF. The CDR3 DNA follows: TGTGCCTGGAGCCTCGGACTAGCGGGAGGGCCCGAGGAGCAGTTCTTC.

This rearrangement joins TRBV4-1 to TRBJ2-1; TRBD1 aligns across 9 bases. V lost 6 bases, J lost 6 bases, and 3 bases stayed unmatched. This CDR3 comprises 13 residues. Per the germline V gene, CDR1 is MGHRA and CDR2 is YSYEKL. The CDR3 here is CASSQTGGNEQFF. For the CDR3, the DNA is TGCGCCAGCAGTCAGACAGGGGGCAATGAGCAGTTCTTC.